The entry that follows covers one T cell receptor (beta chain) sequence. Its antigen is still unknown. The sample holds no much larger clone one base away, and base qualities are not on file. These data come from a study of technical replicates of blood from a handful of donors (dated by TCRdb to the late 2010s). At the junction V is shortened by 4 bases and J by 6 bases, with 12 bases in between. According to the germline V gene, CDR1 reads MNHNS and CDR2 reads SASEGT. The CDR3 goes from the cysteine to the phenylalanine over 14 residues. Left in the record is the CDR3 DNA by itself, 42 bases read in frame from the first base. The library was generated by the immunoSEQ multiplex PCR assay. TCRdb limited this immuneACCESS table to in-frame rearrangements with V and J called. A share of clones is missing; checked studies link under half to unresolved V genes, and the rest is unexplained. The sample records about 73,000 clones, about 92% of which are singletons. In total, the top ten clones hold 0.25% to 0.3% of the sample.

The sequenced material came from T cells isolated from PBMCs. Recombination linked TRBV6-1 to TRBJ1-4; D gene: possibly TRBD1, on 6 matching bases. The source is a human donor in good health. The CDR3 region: CASSAGGQDEKLFF. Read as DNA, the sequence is TGTGCCAGCAGTGCGGGGGGGCAGGATGAAAAACTGTTTTTT.